This T cell receptor beta chain is drawn from a study of early T cells in non-severe SARS-CoV-2 infection. Turning to the study itself: Whole-blood bulk RNA, unsorted, was sequenced, and chains were unpaired. Broader study findings: Matching against VDJdb likely underestimated virus-specific expansions, favoring anti-spike CD8.

Germline V gene sequence: CDR1 WSHSY, CDR2 SAAADI. The V end lost 2 bases, the J end lost 3 bases, and 4 bases lay between the germline ends. This CDR3 region has 12 residues. Regarding this clonotype: Its antigen is currently unknown.

cDNA molecules, individually, were tagged with unique molecular identifiers. Each CDR3 protein gets one entry after TCRdb re-called the 5' RACE reads with MiXCR. The table shows 55,000 to 75,000 distinct CDR3 sequences, with approximately 10% occurring only once. The V gene is TRBV10-2, the J gene TRBJ1-1; D gene unclear. The sequencing input was whole blood. The sequence came from an adult who was a healthcare worker with PCR-confirmed SARS-CoV-2 infection or an uninfected control (not recorded which). CDR3 in amino acids: CASSEGYTEAFF. In nucleotides, the CDR3 is TGCGCCAGCAGTGAGGGATACACTGAAGCTTTCTTT.